One sample yielded the 24 T cell receptor beta chains listed below, sequenced in a study of shared clonotypes between healthy human individuals. Profiling relied on immunoSEQ multiplex PCR, and the TCRdb table lists in-frame clones only, not all of them. The repertoire holds 2 million to 3 million clones, with approximately 93% as singletons. The material sequenced was naive CD4+ T cells from PBMCs. Documented subset: CD45RA+ positively selected. These receptor sequences come from a man aged 18 to 35 in good health. Some clones in this sample may be carry-over from other donors' samples.

Comments on this clone: The sample holds other DNA sequences that translate to the same CDR3. J is TRBJ1-3 and V is TRBV28; D is undetermined. V gave up 2 bases and J gave up 4 bases, with 3 bases separating them. Germline CDR1 reads MDHEN; CDR2 reads SYDVKM. The CDR3 loop spans 12 amino acids. The CDR3 protein is CASSLRGNTIYF. CDR3 sequence (DNA): TGTGCCAGCAGTTTAAGGGGAAACACCATATATTTT.

The genes are TRBV6-1 and TRBJ1-4; D unresolved. The CDR3 spans 15 residues. The germline CDR1 and CDR2 sequences are MNHNS and SASEGT. Trimming left V 2 bases short and J 6 bases short, with 13 bases between. The CDR3 sequence is CASSEPWELHEKLFF. In DNA form, the CDR3 reads TGTGCCAGCAGTGAACCTTGGGAGCTCCATGAAAAACTGTTTTTT.

V and J are TRBV5-1 and TRBJ2-7; 11 nucleotides align to TRBD2. The CDR3 length is 14 residues. Losses at the gene ends were 5 bases for V and 2 bases for J; bases not matched to a gene: 3. The germline CDR1 and CDR2 sequences are SGHRS and YFSETQ. The CDR3 protein is CASRGTSGPYEQYF. CDR3 nucleotides: TGCGCCAGCAGGGGGACTAGCGGACCCTACGAGCAGTACTTC.

V usage is TRBV6-6 and J usage is TRBJ2-7; D possibly corresponds to TRBD2 (7 bases). Trimming cost V 2 bases and J 4 bases, with 18 bases left between them. This CDR3 spans 16 amino acids. In germline, CDR1 is MNHNY, CDR2 SVGAGI (reference sequence). The CDR3 DNA reads as TGTGCCAGCAGTTACCCCCCCAGCAGGGGAGGGTACGAGCAGTACTTC. It encodes CASSYPPSRGGYEQYF.

For the CDR3, the DNA is TGTGCCAGCAGCGGGAGGGGGAGATTCTATGGCTACACCTTC. This translates into CASSGRGRFYGYTF. The gene calls are TRBV5-6 and TRBJ1-2; tentatively, D is TRBD1 (6 bases). Germline V gene lookup returns CDR1 SGHDT and CDR2 YYEEEE. Trimming stripped 4 bases from V and 4 bases from J, with 14 bases between. This CDR3 contains 14 residues.

This chain links TRBV27 with TRBJ2-1; D is possibly TRBD1 or TRBD2 (5 bases each). Germline CDR1 MNHEY, CDR2 SMNVEV (reference sequence). CDR3 length: 16 residues. The V end lost 6 bases, the J end lost 0 bases, and 15 bases lay between the germline ends. In DNA form, the CDR3 reads TGTGCCAGCAGACCCGGGACGGCGAGCTCCTACAATGAGCAGTTCTTC. Translating gives CASRPGTASSYNEQFF.

The chain combines TRBV18 with TRBJ2-7, with a weak D call TRBD2 (6 bases). This CDR3 comprises 18 residues. V gave up 4 bases and J gave up 3 bases, with 25 bases separating them. In germline, CDR1 is KGHSH, CDR2 LQKENI. The CDR3 DNA reads as TGTGCCAGCTCACGGGCTTTAGGGCTAGCGTCTACAAACTACGAGCAGTACTTC. Encoded protein: CASSRALGLASTNYEQYF.

The rearrangement joins TRBV9 to TRBJ2-1; D may be TRBD2 (5 bases). CDR3 length equals 17 residues. In germline, CDR1 is SGDLS, CDR2 YYNGEE. The V end was cut by 2 bases, the J end by 9 bases, with 24 bases between. CDR3 protein: CASSVRPGTPVESEQFF. The CDR3 bases are TGTGCCAGCAGCGTTCGACCGGGAACACCGGTAGAAAGTGAGCAGTTCTTC.

CDR3 region: CASKSPAGEQYF. The DNA for the CDR3 is TGTGCCAGTAAGAGCCCAGCGGGGGAGCAGTACTTC. The J gene is TRBJ2-7, the V gene TRBV19; 7 bases are shared with TRBD2. The CDR3 contains 12 residues. Trimming took 7 bases from V and 7 from J; bases not matched to a gene: 7. Germline CDR1 LNHDA, CDR2 SQIVND (reference sequence).

Here the CDR3 DNA reads TGTGCCAGCAGCCGAAAGCCGGGACAAGGGGAAAAACTGTTTTTT. This translates into CASSRKPGQGEKLFF. The chain joins TRBV6-5 to TRBJ1-4; D might be TRBD1 (6 bases). V was pared by 6 bases and J by 8 bases, with 19 bases between. The V gene's germline CDR1 is MNHEY and CDR2 SVGAGI. The CDR3 is 15 residues long.

This rearrangement joins TRBV28 to TRBJ2-7, with a tentative D call TRBD1 (6 bases). The CDR3 runs 14 residues. Germline V lookup: CDR1 MDHEN, CDR2 SYDVKM. V shed 4 bases and J shed 2 bases, with 12 bases lying between them. The CDR3 loop is CASSSGVWAYEQYF. CDR3 bases: TGTGCCAGCAGTTCAGGGGTTTGGGCCTACGAGCAGTACTTC.

The V gene is TRBV5-4, the J gene TRBJ1-2; D is uncertain. Between the trimmed V and J ends, which lost 2 bases and 6 bases, there was a span of 26 bases. The CDR3 extends over 18 amino acids. The germline CDR1 and CDR2 sequences are SGHNT and YYREEE (reference sequence). The CDR3 protein is CASSFGFSLSSLKDGYTF. CDR3 sequence (DNA): TGTGCCAGCAGCTTTGGTTTTAGTCTCAGTTCCCTCAAGGATGGCTACACCTTC.

J is TRBJ2-5 and V is TRBV5-1; D is possibly TRBD2 (6 bases). Germline lookup yields CDR1 SGHRS and CDR2 YFSETQ. The germline V and J ends were trimmed by 4 bases and 4 bases, with 20 bases remaining between them. The CDR3 has 16 amino acids. CDR3 protein: CASSPRGSYGGETQYF. DNA of the CDR3: TGCGCCAGCAGCCCACGGGGGTCCTATGGTGGAGAGACCCAGTACTTC.

This sequence joins TRBV6-5 and TRBJ2-7, with D uncertain. Deletions cut 2 bases from V and 9 bases from J, with 11 bases between. Germline assignment: CDR1 MNHEY and CDR2 SVGAGI. There are 12 residues in the CDR3. For the CDR3, the DNA is TGTGCCAGCAGTTACGGGCCAGGCAGGCAGTACTTC. This sequence encodes CASSYGPGRQYF.

The rearrangement uses TRBV28 and TRBJ1-2; the match to TRBD1 covers 10 bases. Trimming at V came to 4 bases and at J to 8 bases, leaving 16 bases not matched to a gene. This CDR3 comprises 17 residues. Germline V gene sequence: CDR1 MDHEN, CDR2 SYDVKM. CDR3 sequence reads: CASSSTGRDRGIGGYTF. The CDR3 region has the DNA TGTGCCAGCAGTTCCACCGGCCGGGACAGGGGTATAGGGGGCTACACCTTC.

For this clone: Other nucleotide sequences in the sample specify the same CDR3. The chain uses TRBV7-2 and TRBJ2-7, with D hard to call. This CDR3 spans 12 amino acids. CDR1 SGHTA and CDR2 FQGNSA come from the germline V gene. Trimming shortened V by 5 bases and J by 3 bases, and 8 bases separated the two germline ends. The CDR3 spells CASSRDGYEQYF. The DNA of the CDR3 is TGTGCCAGCAGCCGCGACGGCTACGAGCAGTACTTC.

The V call is TRBV6-6, the J call TRBJ2-7; 8 nucleotides match TRBD1. Looked up from germline, CDR1 is MNHNY and CDR2 is SVGAGI (reference sequence). Trimming removed 5 bases from V and 9 bases from J; junction bases left unmatched: 15. This CDR3 contains 15 residues. CDR3 DNA sequence: TGTGCCAGCAGTCCCCCCGGAGGACAGGGATCCTCGCAGTACTTC. As protein: CASSPPGGQGSSQYF.

CDR3 sequence reads: CASSRLSFGAELYNEQFF. The CDR3, as DNA: TGTGCCAGCAGCCGACTGAGTTTCGGGGCAGAGTTATACAATGAGCAGTTCTTC. The chain recombines TRBV28 with TRBJ2-1; the D call may be TRBD1 or TRBD2 (5 bases each). Germline V gives CDR1 MDHEN, CDR2 SYDVKM. V lost 6 bases to trimming and J lost 4 bases, with 25 bases between them. The CDR3 consists of 18 residues.

Comment on this clone: In the same sample, other DNA sequences code for this CDR3. The V and J genes are TRBV5-1 and TRBJ2-2, with TRBD2 identical over 9 bases. Germline assignment: CDR1 SGHRS and CDR2 YFSETQ. Trimming cost V 2 bases and J 2 bases; bases outside gene matches: 1. The CDR3 is 15 residues long. CDR3 nucleotide sequence: TGCGCCAGCAGCTTTAGCGGGAGTAACACCGGGGAGCTGTTTTTT. It is translated as CASSFSGSNTGELFF.

This clone was counted a few times. V usage is TRBV28 and J usage is TRBJ1-1; weak D call: TRBD1 (5 bases). Trimming took 10 bases from V and 7 from J, leaving 22 bases between them. Germline V gene sequence: CDR1 MDHEN, CDR2 SYDVKM. This CDR3 spans 14 amino acids. The CDR3 sequence: CAIHTPGLVGEAFF. DNA of the CDR3: TGTGCCATCCACACACCGGGGCTGGTGGGTGAAGCTTTCTTT.

The V gene is TRBV7-6, the J gene TRBJ1-1; weak D call: TRBD1 (6 bases). Germline CDR1 SGHVS, CDR2 FNYEAQ. Trimming took off 5 bases at V and 9 bases at J, with 19 bases between the two ends. The CDR3 spans 14 residues. The CDR3 loop is CASSDLTGRVKAFF. In DNA, the CDR3 is TGTGCCAGCAGCGATCTGACAGGTCGGGTAAAAGCTTTCTTT.

The rearrangement joins TRBV7-4 to TRBJ2-5; the D call may be TRBD1 or TRBD2 (5 bases each). Between the trimmed V and J ends, which lost 3 bases and 7 bases, there was a span of 27 bases. The length of the CDR3 is 18 residues. Germline-derived CDR1 and CDR2 are SGHVT and SQSDAQ. CDR3 sequence (DNA): TGTGCCAGCAGCTTTTTTGTAGAGGGGCTAGATGGTTCAGGGACCCAGTACTTC. Amino acids: CASSFFVEGLDGSGTQYF.

The chain uses TRBV30 and TRBJ2-7, with 11 bases identical to TRBD2. V was pared by 0 bases and J by 3 bases, with 4 bases of the junction left unmatched. There are 15 residues in the CDR3. Per germline, CDR1 GTSNPN and CDR2 SVGIG (reference sequence). The chain's CDR3 is CAWSVGTSGYYEQYF. The CDR3 nucleotides read TGTGCCTGGAGTGTAGGGACTAGCGGTTACTACGAGCAGTACTTC.

Only one count was recorded for this clone. The chain is built from TRBV5-1 and TRBJ1-2, with D perhaps matching TRBD1 (5 bases). The germline V gene has CDR1 SGHRS and CDR2 YFSETQ. Deletions cut 2 bases from V and 5 bases from J, with 10 bases between. This CDR3 is 13 amino acids long. CDR3 DNA sequence: TGCGCCAGCAGCTTTGGGGCCCTGTATGGCTACACCTTC. Protein: CASSFGALYGYTF.